The TCR beta chain described here comes from a study of blood T cell repertoires in COVID-19 (dated by TCRdb to about 2020). With regard to the full study: Collaborator samples came from the United States, Italy and Spain and covered acute and convalescent phases of COVID-19. The prospective study material was composed of cDNA or gDNA derived from T cells, B-cell-depleted T cells, or PBMCs. The samples were drawn from two sources: the first 160 participants of the ongoing ImmuneRACE study, and 1,000 to 1,500 subjects contributed by 6 global collaborators. Sample metadata almost always included a de-identified subject ID, COVID-19 status, age in years and sex. The repertoires were made available in a free public database intended to serve as a resource for research on the immune response to SARS-CoV-2. HLA class I and class II types, where available, came from metadata supplied by the sample provider rather than from assay-based typing. Subjects who had been exposed to COVID-19, were actively infected with it, or had recovered from it provided the deeply sampled blood TCRbeta repertoires that made up the dataset. Results and caveats for the whole study, not just this receptor: How much clinical and demographic metadata was included differed by source and by participant, and the metadata was provided uncurated.

A word on this clone: Its binding antigen is unknown. It has no much larger one-base neighbor in the sample; base qualities were not kept.

Taken from the germline V gene (reference sequence), the CDR1 and CDR2 loops are WNHNN and SYGVQD. Trimming leaves V shorter by 5 bases and J shorter by 4 bases, with the junction holding 4 bases beyond the gene matches. From the cysteine through the phenylalanine, the CDR3 covers 14 amino acids. Only the CDR3 DNA stays, 42 bases, in frame from base 1. Each collaborating institution followed its own protocols to collect whole blood in K2EDTA tubes. For TCRbeta analysis, collaborator samples were shipped as frozen whole blood, as isolated PBMCs, or as DNA extracted from either sample type. TCRbeta CDR3 regions were amplified from genomic DNA by means of the immunoSEQ Assay, a bias-controlled multiplex PCR. For the original study's pipeline: The number of nucleated cells in each sample was estimated by amplification of reference gene primers within the assay. Sequence reads were collapsed and filtered to measure the absolute abundance of every unique TCRbeta CDR3 rearrangement. For each sample, productive Simpson clonality was calculated by taking the square root of Simpson's diversity index across productive rearrangements. This is the immuneACCESS table as TCRdb keeps it, with only in-frame sequences that have V and J called. A part of the clones is gone; compared with another copy, unresolved V genes explain less than half, and the rest is unexplained. From that table come the V and J calls and clone size; the DNA was used to work out D and trimming. The sample records 84,000 or so clones, 75% to 85% of which are singletons. The ten largest account for about 29% of the sample.

The TCR sequence derives from a woman at least 80 years old with acute or convalescent COVID-19. The specimen sequenced was peripheral blood. The sequence is built from TRBV10-1 and TRBJ2-1, and TRBD2 matches 8 of the central bases. In nucleotide form, the sequence is TGCGCCAGCAGTTTAAGCGGGAGTTACAATGAGCAGTTCTTC. Its protein is CASSLSGSYNEQFF.